The 31 T cell receptor beta chains below come from one sample, sequenced in a study of blood T cell repertoires in COVID-19. Libraries were prepared by immunoSEQ multiplex PCR; TCRdb keeps only in-frame clonotypes and omits some of them. The profile covers about 200,000 clones, with around 85% appearing a single time and 0.6% to 0.9% taken by the ten largest. Sequences were obtained from peripheral blood. The receptors shown here come from a woman aged 70-85 years with acute or convalescent COVID-19.

The V call is TRBV2, the J call TRBJ1-6; no clear D. The CDR3 is 14 amino acids. Trimming removed 6 bases from V and 5 bases from J, with 11 bases in between. Looked up from germline, CDR1 is SNHLY and CDR2 is FYNNEI. CDR3 nucleotides: TGTGCCAGCAGACGGGAACAGAATAATTCACCCCTCCACTTT. Translating gives CASRREQNNSPLHF. Based on the CDR3 plus reference TRBV2 and TRBJ1-6, the full variable domain is EPEVTQTPSHQVTQMGQEVILRCVPISNHLYFYWYRQILGQKVEFLVSFYNNEISEKSEIFDDQFSVERPDGSNFTLKIRSTKLEDSAMYFCASRREQNNSPLHFGNGTRLTVT.

The rearrangement links TRBV19 to TRBJ2-2, with 8 bases fitting TRBD1. Germline CDR1 is LNHDA and CDR2 is SQIVND (reference sequence). Trimming took 5 bases from V and 3 from J; bases not matched to a gene: 11. The CDR3 is 17 residues long. CDR3 nucleotide sequence: TGTGCCAGTAGTCCGAACAGGGGGACGGCAGACACCGGGGAGCTGTTTTTT. Residues: CASSPNRGTADTGELFF.

The chain recombines TRBV4-3 with TRBJ1-1; D remains unclear. V dropped 0 bases and J dropped 3 bases, with 5 bases sitting between them. CDR3 length equals 13 residues. In germline, CDR1 is LGHNA, CDR2 YSLEER. Here the CDR3 reads CASSQDTYTEAFF. The CDR3 DNA sequence: TGCGCCAGCAGCCAAGACACTTACACTGAAGCTTTCTTT.

This chain connects TRBV7-9 to TRBJ1-6; possibly TRBD1 for D (6 bases). Trimming pared 5 bases from V and 4 bases from J, leaving 15 bases between. Germline CDR1 SEHNR, CDR2 FQNEAQ (reference sequence). This CDR3 has 16 residues. This CDR3 reads CASSPGSGQYNSPLHF. CDR3 nucleotides: TGTGCCAGCAGCCCCGGATCGGGACAATATAATTCACCCCTCCACTTT.

The chain is built from TRBV29-1 and TRBJ1-1; D possibly corresponds to TRBD1 (5 bases). Per germline, CDR1 SQVTM and CDR2 ANQGSEA. CDR3 length equals 13 residues. V lost 7 bases, J lost 1 base, and 13 bases lay in between. CDR3 region: CSGALGGNTEAFF. For the CDR3, the DNA is TGCAGCGGGGCCTTGGGGGGGAACACTGAAGCTTTCTTT.

V gene TRBV12-3 or TRBV12-4 combines with J gene TRBJ1-2; tentatively, D is TRBD1 (6 bases). Between the trimmed V and J ends, which lost 6 bases and 8 bases, there was a span of 13 bases. The CDR3 runs to 12 residues. Here the CDR3 DNA reads TGTGCCAGCAGCTTTACAGGGTTAGGCTACACCTTC. Amino acids: CASSFTGLGYTF.

V and J are TRBV27 and TRBJ2-1; TRBD2 matches 8 bases. Per the germline V gene, CDR1 is MNHEY and CDR2 is SMNVEV (reference sequence). This CDR3 contains 15 residues. The V segment lost 2 bases and the J segment 6 bases; nucleotides outside the gene matches: 6. The CDR3 is CASSLGSGTGNEQFF. CDR3 nucleotide sequence: TGTGCCAGCAGTTTAGGTAGCGGGACTGGCAATGAGCAGTTCTTC.

The chain is built from TRBV9 and TRBJ2-5, with D tentatively TRBD2 (6 bases). This CDR3 comprises 14 residues. Germline CDR1 SGDLS, CDR2 YYNGEE. Trimming took 0 bases from V and 5 from J, leaving 11 bases between them. The CDR3 nucleotides read TGTGCCAGCAGCGTAGGGGTAGGGAGGGAGACCCAGTACTTC. Protein: CASSVGVGRETQYF.

This chain connects TRBV7-6 to TRBJ2-5; 11 bases align to TRBD2. Germline loops: CDR1 SGHVS, CDR2 FNYEAQ. The CDR3 runs 16 residues. J gave up 5 bases and V 1 base, and 6 bases lay outside the gene matches. CDR3 sequence: CASSLGLAGGQETQYF. The CDR3 DNA sequence: TGTGCCAGCAGCTTAGGCCTAGCGGGAGGCCAGGAGACCCAGTACTTC.

In DNA, the CDR3 is TGCAGCACTCTGACAGGACCCAATCAGCCCCAGCATTTT. Residues: CSTLTGPNQPQHF. V usage is TRBV29-1 and J usage is TRBJ1-5; D is perhaps TRBD1 (6 bases). Trimming took 8 bases from V and 3 from J, leaving 14 bases between them. The CDR3 length is 13 residues. The germline gives CDR1 SQVTM, CDR2 ANQGSEA.

This clone has more than one count but fewer than ten. This chain connects TRBV6-5 to TRBJ1-2, with 9 bases matching TRBD1. This CDR3 region has 15 residues. V shed 7 bases, J shed 4 bases, and the junction held 10 bases outside the gene matches. CDR1 is MNHEY, CDR2 SVGAGI, per germline. The CDR3 nucleotides are TGTGCCAGCAATCCACAGGGGGCGACCTCCTATGGCTACACCTTC. Its translation is CASNPQGATSYGYTF.

V and J are TRBV2 and TRBJ1-1; D might be TRBD1 (6 bases). Germline assignment: CDR1 SNHLY and CDR2 FYNNEI. V was trimmed by 7 bases and J by 6 bases, leaving 12 bases between them. The CDR3 covers 12 residues. The CDR3: CASKGVGAEAFF. DNA for the CDR3: TGTGCCAGCAAGGGGGTAGGGGCTGAAGCTTTCTTT.

The CDR3 spells CASSLLSSGSFGTDTQYF. DNA of the CDR3: TGTGCCAGCAGCTTACTCTCTAGCGGGAGCTTTGGCACAGATACGCAGTATTTT. This sequence joins TRBV11-2 and TRBJ2-3; 10 positions match TRBD2. Trimming cost V 2 bases and J 1 base; bases outside gene matches: 9. The germline V gene encodes CDR1 SGHAT and CDR2 FQNNGV. This CDR3 is 18 amino acids long. Full variable domain (missing parts from reference TRBV11-2 and TRBJ2-3): EAGVAQSPRYKIIEKRQSVAFWCNPISGHATLYWYQQILGQGPKLLIQFQNNGVVDDSQLPKDRFSAERLKGVDSTLKIQPAKLEDSAVYLCASSLLSSGSFGTDTQYFGPGTRLTVL.

J is TRBJ1-6 and V is TRBV7-2; D ambiguous. V shed 5 bases and J shed 9 bases, with 11 bases lying between them. Germline CDR1 and CDR2: SGHTA and FQGNSA. CDR3 size: 13 residues. The CDR3 DNA reads TGTGCCAGCAGCATACCCCCGAGTTCACCCCTCCACTTT. Its protein is CASSIPPSSPLHF.

In nucleotides, the CDR3 is TGTGCCAGCAGCCCCGGACTATACTTCGAGCAGTACTTC. This translates into CASSPGLYFEQYF. The chain carries TRBV7-2 and TRBJ2-7; D may be TRBD2 (6 bases). The germline gives CDR1 SGHTA, CDR2 FQGNSA. The V gene lost 5 bases and the J gene lost 6 bases, with 14 bases spanning the gap. CDR3 length equals 13 residues. Variable domain in full (rest from reference TRBV7-2 and TRBJ2-7): GAGVSQSPSNKVTEKGKDVELRCDPISGHTALYWYRQSLGQGLEFLIYFQGNSAPDKSGLPSDRFSAERTGGSVSTLTIQRTQQEDSAVYLCASSPGLYFEQYFGPGTRLTVT.

V is TRBV7-9 and J is TRBJ1-6; D gene ambiguous. The germline gives CDR1 SEHNR, CDR2 FQNEAQ (reference sequence). The V and J ends lost 3 bases and 9 bases respectively, with 15 bases between them. The CDR3 length is 15 residues. The DNA for the CDR3 is TGTGCCAGCAGCTTCGGCCAAGCGCTGGGTTCACCCCTCCACTTT. Translation gives CASSFGQALGSPLHF. The whole variable domain, remainder taken from reference TRBV7-9 and TRBJ1-6, is DTGVSQNPRHKITKRGQNVTFRCDPISEHNRLYWYRQTLGQGPEFLTYFQNEAQLEKSRLLSDRFSAERPKGSFSTLEIQRTEQGDSAMYLCASSFGQALGSPLHFGNGTRLTVT.

The V gene is TRBV23-1, the J gene TRBJ1-5; the match to TRBD1 covers 11 bases. TRBV23-1 is identified as an open reading frame with a role that is uncertain. Trimming at V came to 6 bases and at J to 5 bases, leaving 9 bases not matched to a gene. This CDR3 has 16 amino acids. CDR3 DNA: TGCGCCAGCAGACCTCCTTGGACAGGGGGCGATCAGCCCCAGCATTTT. Residues: CASRPPWTGGDQPQHF.

V gene TRBV3-1 (or the pseudogene TRBV3-2) combines with J gene TRBJ1-2; D may be TRBD1 (6 bases). CDR3 length: 11 residues. Trimming pared 6 bases from V and 14 bases from J, leaving 16 bases between. CDR1 and CDR2 (germline): LGHDT, YNNKEL (reference sequence). As DNA, the CDR3 is TGTGCCAGCAGTCGATCCGGGACATCAACCTTC. Protein product: CASSRSGTSTF.

The chain joins TRBV24-1 to TRBJ2-1, with 7 bases matching TRBD1. J gave up 6 bases and V 6 bases, and 4 bases lay outside the gene matches. CDR1 is KGHDR and CDR2 is SFDVKD in the germline V gene. CDR3 length: 13 amino acids. The CDR3 here is CATSRQGGNEQFF. The CDR3 DNA reads TGTGCCACCAGTCGACAGGGCGGCAATGAGCAGTTCTTC.

A few counts support this clone. The rearrangement joins TRBV2 to TRBJ2-3; perhaps TRBD2 as D (6 bases). Germline loops: CDR1 SNHLY, CDR2 FYNNEI. This CDR3 contains 13 residues. The V gene lost 6 bases and the J gene lost 6 bases, with 13 bases spanning the gap. CDR3 in amino acids: CASSWDSADTQYF. The CDR3 coding sequence is TGTGCCAGCAGCTGGGACTCTGCCGATACGCAGTATTTT.

The chain combines TRBV7-2 with TRBJ1-4; TRBD1 matches at 9 bases. With V trimmed by 6 bases and J by 8 bases, 10 bases remained unmatched. Germline-derived CDR1 and CDR2 are SGHTA and FQGNSA. This CDR3 comprises 15 residues. The CDR3: CASRSEGTGKEKLFF. In DNA form, the CDR3 reads TGTGCCAGCAGATCCGAGGGGACAGGGAAAGAAAAACTGTTTTTT.

The V gene is TRBV7-2, the J gene TRBJ1-1, with 9 nucleotides matching TRBD1. V lost 5 bases and J lost 4; bases outside the gene matches: 8. Per the germline V gene, CDR1 is SGHTA and CDR2 is FQGNSA. The CDR3 totals 15 residues. The DNA for the CDR3 is TGTGCCAGCAGCCTCCGGGACAGGGTTGGCACTGAAGCTTTCTTT. It translates to CASSLRDRVGTEAFF.

V is TRBV5-6 and J is TRBJ1-2; D perhaps matches TRBD1 (6 bases). Germline V lookup: CDR1 SGHDT, CDR2 YYEEEE. V lost 6 bases to trimming and J lost 7 bases, with 19 bases between them. The CDR3 length is 14 residues. In DNA, the CDR3 is TGTGCCAGCACTCTCCCGCGGGGGCAGGGTGGCTACACCTTC. It translates to CASTLPRGQGGYTF.

The rearrangement links TRBV7-9 to TRBJ1-4, with a weak D call TRBD1 (5 bases). There are 15 residues in the CDR3. Germline V gives CDR1 SEHNR, CDR2 FQNEAQ (reference sequence). With 2 bases removed from V and 0 bases from J, the gap between germline ends came to 7 bases. DNA of the CDR3: TGTGCCAGCAGCTTATTAGGGGCAACTAATGAAAAACTGTTTTTT. It translates to CASSLLGATNEKLFF.

This sequence joins TRBV2 and TRBJ2-2, with D possibly matching TRBD1 (6 bases). The germline V gene has CDR1 SNHLY and CDR2 FYNNEI. Trimming pared 4 bases from V and 7 bases from J, leaving 10 bases between. CDR3 length: 13 residues. The chain's CDR3 is CASSAQGDGELFF. CDR3 bases: TGTGCCAGCAGTGCACAGGGTGACGGGGAGCTGTTTTTT.

The chain has TRBV6-6 and TRBJ1-5, with 9 bases fitting TRBD1. Per the germline V gene, CDR1 is MNHNY and CDR2 is SVGAGI (reference sequence). The CDR3 extends over 15 amino acids. V was pared by 7 bases and J by 2 bases, with 6 bases of the junction left unmatched. The CDR3: CASTARQGGNQPQHF. Here the CDR3 DNA reads TGTGCCAGCACCGCGCGACAGGGGGGCAATCAGCCCCAGCATTTT.

This clone is a singleton in its sample. This sequence joins TRBV28 and TRBJ2-7, with D maybe TRBD2 (5 bases). Per the germline V gene, CDR1 is MDHEN and CDR2 is SYDVKM. CDR3 length: 17 amino acids. Trimming took off 10 bases at V and 0 bases at J, with 25 bases between the two ends. CDR3 region: CATGRIRRDYSSYEQYF. For the CDR3, the DNA is TGTGCCACCGGACGTATAAGGCGTGACTACAGCTCCTACGAGCAGTACTTC.

To note about this clone: Additional DNA sequences in this sample encode the identical CDR3. The chain uses TRBV5-1 and TRBJ2-7; D unresolved. Trimming took off 0 bases at V and 3 bases at J, with 10 bases between the two ends. Germline lookup yields CDR1 SGHRS and CDR2 YFSETQ. CDR3 length: 14 amino acids. The CDR3 sequence is CASSLVGGSYEQYF. The CDR3 bases are TGCGCCAGCAGCTTGGTTGGTGGCAGCTACGAGCAGTACTTC. The complete variable domain, with remaining parts taken from reference TRBV5-1 and TRBJ2-7, reads KAGVTQTPRYLIKTRGQQVTLSCSPISGHRSVSWYQQTPGQGLQFLFEYFSETQRNKGNFPGRFSGRQFSNSRSEMNVSTLELGDSALYLCASSLVGGSYEQYFGPGTRLTVT.

The rearrangement links TRBV7-2 to TRBJ2-4; 7 nucleotides agree with TRBD2. Germline CDR1 and CDR2: SGHTA and FQGNSA. The CDR3 length is 14 residues. V lost 1 base, J lost 8 bases, and 5 bases stayed unmatched. CDR3 coding DNA: TGTGCCAGCAGCTTAGTACTAGCGAGGGACATTCAGTACTTC. Protein: CASSLVLARDIQYF. The full variable domain, in which reference TRBV7-2 and TRBJ2-4 provide the parts outside the CDR3, is GAGVSQSPSNKVTEKGKDVELRCDPISGHTALYWYRQSLGQGLEFLIYFQGNSAPDKSGLPSDRFSAERTGGSVSTLTIQRTQQEDSAVYLCASSLVLARDIQYFGAGTRLSVL.

The V and J genes are TRBV9 and TRBJ2-2; 9 bases are a match to TRBD1. The CDR3 is 16 residues long. Germline trimming cut 3 bases from V and 4 bases from J; bases unmatched to any gene: 7. CDR1 and CDR2 from the germline V gene are SGDLS and YYNGEE. The CDR3 coding sequence is TGTGCCAGCAGCGCACAGGGGGCCGTAGGCACCGGGGAGCTGTTTTTT. Encoded protein: CASSAQGAVGTGELFF.

The rearrangement uses TRBV18 and TRBJ2-3; 7 bases are a match to TRBD1. The CDR3 sequence is 14 residues long. CDR1 and CDR2 from the germline V gene are KGHSH and LQKENI. Unmatched junction bases numbered 3, after V lost 3 bases and J lost 3 bases. CDR3 sequence: CASSPKTGTDTQYF. Here the CDR3 DNA reads TGTGCCAGCTCACCTAAGACAGGGACAGATACGCAGTATTTT.